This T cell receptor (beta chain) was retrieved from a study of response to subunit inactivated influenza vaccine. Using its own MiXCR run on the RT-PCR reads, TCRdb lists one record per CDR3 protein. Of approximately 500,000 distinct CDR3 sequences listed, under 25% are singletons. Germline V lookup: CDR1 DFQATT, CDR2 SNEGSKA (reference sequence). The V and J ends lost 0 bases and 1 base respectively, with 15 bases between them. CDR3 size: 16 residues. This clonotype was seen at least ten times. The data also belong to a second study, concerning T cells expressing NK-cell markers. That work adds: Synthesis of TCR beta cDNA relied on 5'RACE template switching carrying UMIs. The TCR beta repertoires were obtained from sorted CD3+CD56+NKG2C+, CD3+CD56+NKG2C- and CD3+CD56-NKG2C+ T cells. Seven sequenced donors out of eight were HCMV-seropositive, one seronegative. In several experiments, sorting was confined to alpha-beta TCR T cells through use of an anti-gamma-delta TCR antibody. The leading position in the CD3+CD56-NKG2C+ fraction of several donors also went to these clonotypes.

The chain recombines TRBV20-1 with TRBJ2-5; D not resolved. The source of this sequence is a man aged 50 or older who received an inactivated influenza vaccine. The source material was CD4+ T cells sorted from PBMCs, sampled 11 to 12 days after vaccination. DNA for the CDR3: TGCAGTGCTAGAGATTTGCAGGCCCTCCGCCAAGAGACCCAGTACTTC. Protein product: CSARDLQALRQETQYF.